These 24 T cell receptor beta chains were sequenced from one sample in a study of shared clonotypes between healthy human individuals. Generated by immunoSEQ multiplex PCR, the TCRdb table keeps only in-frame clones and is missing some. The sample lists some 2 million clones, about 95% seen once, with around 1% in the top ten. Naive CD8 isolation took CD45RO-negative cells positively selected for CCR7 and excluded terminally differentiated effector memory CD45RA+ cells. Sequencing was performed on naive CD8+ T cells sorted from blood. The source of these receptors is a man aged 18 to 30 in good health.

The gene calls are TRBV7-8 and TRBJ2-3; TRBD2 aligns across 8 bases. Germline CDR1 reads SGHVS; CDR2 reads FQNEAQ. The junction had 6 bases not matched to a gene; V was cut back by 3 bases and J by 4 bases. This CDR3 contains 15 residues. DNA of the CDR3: TGTGCCAGCAGCTTGACGGGAGGGCCATCAGATACGCAGTATTTT. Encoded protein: CASSLTGGPSDTQYF.

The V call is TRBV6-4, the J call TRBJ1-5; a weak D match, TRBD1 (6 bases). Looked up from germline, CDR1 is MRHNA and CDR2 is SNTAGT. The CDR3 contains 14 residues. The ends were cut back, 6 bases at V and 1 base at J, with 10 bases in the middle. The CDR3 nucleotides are TGTGCCAGCAGGTTACAGGGAAGCAATCAGCCCCAGCATTTT. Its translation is CASRLQGSNQPQHF.

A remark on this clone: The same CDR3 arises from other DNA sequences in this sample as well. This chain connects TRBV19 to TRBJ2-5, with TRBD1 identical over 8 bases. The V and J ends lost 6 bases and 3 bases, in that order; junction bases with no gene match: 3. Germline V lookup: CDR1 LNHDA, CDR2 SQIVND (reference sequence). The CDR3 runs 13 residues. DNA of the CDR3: TGTGCCAGTAGCATGGACAGGGAAGAGACCCAGTACTTC. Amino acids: CASSMDREETQYF.

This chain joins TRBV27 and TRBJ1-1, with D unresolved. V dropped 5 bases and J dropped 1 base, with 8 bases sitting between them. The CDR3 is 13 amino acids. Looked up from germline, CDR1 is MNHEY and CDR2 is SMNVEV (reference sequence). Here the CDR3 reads CASSAVQNTEAFF. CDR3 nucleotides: TGTGCCAGCAGTGCAGTTCAGAACACTGAAGCTTTCTTT.

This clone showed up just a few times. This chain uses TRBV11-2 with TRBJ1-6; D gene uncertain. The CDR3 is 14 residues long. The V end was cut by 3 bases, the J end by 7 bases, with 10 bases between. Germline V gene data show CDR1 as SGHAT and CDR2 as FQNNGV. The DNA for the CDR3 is TGTGCCAGCAGCTTGCAGGAAAGGAATTCACCCCTCCACTTT. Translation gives CASSLQERNSPLHF.

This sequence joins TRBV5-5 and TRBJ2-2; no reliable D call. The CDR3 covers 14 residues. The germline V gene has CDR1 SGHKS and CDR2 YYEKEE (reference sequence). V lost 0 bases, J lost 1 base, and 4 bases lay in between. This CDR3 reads CASSLDGNTGELFF. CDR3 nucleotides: TGTGCCAGCAGCTTGGACGGGAACACCGGGGAGCTGTTTTTT.

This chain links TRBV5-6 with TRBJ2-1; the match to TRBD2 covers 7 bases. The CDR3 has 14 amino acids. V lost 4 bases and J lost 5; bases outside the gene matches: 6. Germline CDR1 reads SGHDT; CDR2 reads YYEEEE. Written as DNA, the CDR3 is TGTGCCAGCAGCGAGGGAGGGCCCCACAATGAGCAGTTCTTC. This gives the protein CASSEGGPHNEQFF.

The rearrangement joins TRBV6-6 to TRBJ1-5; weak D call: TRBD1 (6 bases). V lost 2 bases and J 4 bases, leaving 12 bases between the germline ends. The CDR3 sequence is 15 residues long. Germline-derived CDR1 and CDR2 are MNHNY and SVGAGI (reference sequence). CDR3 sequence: CASSYRTVENQPQHF. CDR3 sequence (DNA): TGTGCCAGCAGTTACCGGACAGTAGAAAATCAGCCCCAGCATTTT.

The CDR3 protein is CASSEDLGSTNEKLFF. As DNA, the CDR3 is TGTGCCAGCAGTGAAGATCTTGGGTCAACTAATGAAAAACTGTTTTTT. The chain is built from TRBV2 and TRBJ1-4; the D is unclear. This CDR3 comprises 16 residues. With 1 base removed from V and 0 bases from J, the gap between germline ends came to 9 bases. Per the germline V gene, CDR1 is SNHLY and CDR2 is FYNNEI.

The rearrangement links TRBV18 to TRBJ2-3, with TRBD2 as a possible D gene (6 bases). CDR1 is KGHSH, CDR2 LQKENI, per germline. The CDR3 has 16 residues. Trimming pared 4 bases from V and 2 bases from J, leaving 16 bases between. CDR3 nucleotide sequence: TGTGCCAGCTCACGAATGGGCGGGACCTTCACAGATACGCAGTATTTT. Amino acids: CASSRMGGTFTDTQYF.

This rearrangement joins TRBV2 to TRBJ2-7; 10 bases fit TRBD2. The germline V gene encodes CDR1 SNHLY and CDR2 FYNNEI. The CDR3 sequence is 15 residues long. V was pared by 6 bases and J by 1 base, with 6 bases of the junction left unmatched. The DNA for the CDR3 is TGTGCCAGCAGGCTAACTAGCGGGACATCCTACGAGCAGTACTTC. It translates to CASRLTSGTSYEQYF.

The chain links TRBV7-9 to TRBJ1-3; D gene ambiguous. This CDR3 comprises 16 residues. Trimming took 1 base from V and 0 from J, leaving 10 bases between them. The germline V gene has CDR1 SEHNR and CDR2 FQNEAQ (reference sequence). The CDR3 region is CASSLDSGYSGNTIYF. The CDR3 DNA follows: TGTGCCAGCAGCTTAGACTCCGGTTACTCTGGAAACACCATATATTTT. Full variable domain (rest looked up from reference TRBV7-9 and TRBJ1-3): DTGVSQNPRHKITKRGQNVTFRCDPISEHNRLYWYRQTLGQGPEFLTYFQNEAQLEKSRLLSDRFSAERPKGSFSTLEIQRTEQGDSAMYLCASSLDSGYSGNTIYFGEGSWLTVV.

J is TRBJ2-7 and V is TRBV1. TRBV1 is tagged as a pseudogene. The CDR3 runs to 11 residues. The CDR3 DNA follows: TGCACCAGCAGCCATGGGATAGAGCAGTACTTC. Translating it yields CTSSHGIEQYF.

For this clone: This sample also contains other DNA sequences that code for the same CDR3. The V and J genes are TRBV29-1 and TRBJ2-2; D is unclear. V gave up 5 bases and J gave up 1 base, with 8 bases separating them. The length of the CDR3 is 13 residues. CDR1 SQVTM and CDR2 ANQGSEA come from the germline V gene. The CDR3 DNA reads TGCAGCGTTCTTCGACAGAACACCGGGGAGCTGTTTTTT. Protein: CSVLRQNTGELFF.

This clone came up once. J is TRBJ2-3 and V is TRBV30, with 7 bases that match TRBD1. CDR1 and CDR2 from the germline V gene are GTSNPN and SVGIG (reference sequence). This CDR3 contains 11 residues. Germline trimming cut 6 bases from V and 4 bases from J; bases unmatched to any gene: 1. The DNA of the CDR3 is TGTGCCTGCACAGGGGCAGATACGCAGTATTTT. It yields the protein CACTGADTQYF.

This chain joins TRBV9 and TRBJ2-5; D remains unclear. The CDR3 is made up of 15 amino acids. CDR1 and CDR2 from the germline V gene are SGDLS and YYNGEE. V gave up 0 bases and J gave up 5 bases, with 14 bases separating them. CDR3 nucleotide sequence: TGTGCCAGCAGCGTAGAGTGGGGTTCTGGGGAGACCCAGTACTTC. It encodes CASSVEWGSGETQYF.

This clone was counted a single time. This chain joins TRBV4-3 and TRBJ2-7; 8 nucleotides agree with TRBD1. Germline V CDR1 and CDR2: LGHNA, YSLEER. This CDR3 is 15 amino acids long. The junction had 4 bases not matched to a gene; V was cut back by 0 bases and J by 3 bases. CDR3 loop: CASSQDFGQGYEQYF. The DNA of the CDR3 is TGCGCCAGCAGCCAAGATTTCGGACAGGGCTACGAGCAGTACTTC.

The DNA of the CDR3 is TGTGCCAGCAGCTTCTCCCTCGAGGGGGCCGGAACTGAAGCTTTCTTT. It codes for CASSFSLEGAGTEAFF. The chain links TRBV7-8 to TRBJ1-1, with TRBD1 identical over 7 bases. The CDR3 is 16 residues long. Germline lookup yields CDR1 SGHVS and CDR2 FQNEAQ. V lost 3 bases to trimming and J lost 5 bases; unmatched junction nucleotides: 12.

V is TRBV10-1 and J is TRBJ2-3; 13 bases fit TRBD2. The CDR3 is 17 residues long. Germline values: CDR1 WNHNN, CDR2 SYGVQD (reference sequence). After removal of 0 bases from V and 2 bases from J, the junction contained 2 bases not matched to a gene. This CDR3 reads CASSESGLAGYTDTQYF. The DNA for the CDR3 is TGCGCCAGCAGTGAGTCGGGACTAGCGGGGTACACAGATACGCAGTATTTT.

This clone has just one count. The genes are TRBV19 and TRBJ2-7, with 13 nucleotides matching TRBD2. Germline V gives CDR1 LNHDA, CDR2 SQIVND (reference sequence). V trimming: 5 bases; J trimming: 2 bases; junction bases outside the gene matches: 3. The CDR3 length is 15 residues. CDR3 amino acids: CASSAGLAGTYEQYF. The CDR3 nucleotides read TGTGCCAGTAGTGCGGGACTAGCGGGGACCTACGAGCAGTACTTC.

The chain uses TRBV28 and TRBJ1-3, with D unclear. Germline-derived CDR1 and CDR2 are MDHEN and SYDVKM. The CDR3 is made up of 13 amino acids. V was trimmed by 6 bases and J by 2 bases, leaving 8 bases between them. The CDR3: CASRGRPGNTIYF. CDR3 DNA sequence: TGTGCCAGCAGGGGCCGGCCTGGAAACACCATATATTTT.

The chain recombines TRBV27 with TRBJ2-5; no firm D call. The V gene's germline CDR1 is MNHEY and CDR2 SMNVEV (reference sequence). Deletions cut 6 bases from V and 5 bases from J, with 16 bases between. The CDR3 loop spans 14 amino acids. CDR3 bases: TGTGCCAGCAGCTCCACCGGACCTTGGGAGACCCAGTACTTC. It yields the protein CASSSTGPWETQYF.

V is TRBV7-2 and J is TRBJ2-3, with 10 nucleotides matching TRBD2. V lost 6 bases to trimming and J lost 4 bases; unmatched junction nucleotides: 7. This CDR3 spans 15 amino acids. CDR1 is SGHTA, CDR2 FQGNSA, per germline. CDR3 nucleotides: TGTGCCAGCAGACGTACTAGCGGGATCGCAGATACGCAGTATTTT. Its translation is CASRRTSGIADTQYF.

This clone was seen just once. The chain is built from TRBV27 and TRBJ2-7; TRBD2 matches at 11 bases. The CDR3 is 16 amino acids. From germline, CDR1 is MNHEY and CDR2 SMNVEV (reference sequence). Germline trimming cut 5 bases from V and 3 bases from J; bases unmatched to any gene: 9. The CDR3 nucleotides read TGTGCCAGCAGTCCCCGTACTAGCGGGAGTGACTACGAGCAGTACTTC. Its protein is CASSPRTSGSDYEQYF.